This T cell receptor beta chain was captured by sequencing in a study of T cell responses to AZD1222 COVID-19 vaccine. The method was immunoSEQ multiplex PCR; TCRdb's version includes in-frame clones alone and lacks a portion of them. Counted here are about 150,000 clones, 85% to 90% occurring once; the ten biggest clones make up roughly 9.1%. With regard to this clone: Antigen: not known.

Germline CDR1 is MDHEN and CDR2 is SYDVKM. The V end was cut by 5 bases, the J end by 5 bases, with 10 bases between. This CDR3 comprises 14 residues. The study, taken as a whole, reports: Sampling that yielded the repertoires occurred only after the peak T cell response.

The chain is built from TRBV28 and TRBJ1-6; D might be TRBD1 (5 bases). The source of this sequence is an adult who received the AZD1222 COVID-19 vaccine. Sequenced here: peripheral blood, sampled 28 days after the second AZD1222 dose. CDR3 DNA: TGTGCCAGCAGTCCGGGACGGGATAATTCACCCCTCCACTTT. Protein product: CASSPGRDNSPLHF.